This entry features one T cell receptor beta chain sequence. The antigen remains undetermined. PCR amplification relied on 60 Vbeta primers (plus 13 Jbeta primers). Data came from immunoSEQ multiplex PCR; TCRdb stores just in-frame clones and leaves some out. Of over 150,000 clones listed, roughly four fifths were seen once; the top ten hold 1.5% to 2%. The data were obtained in a study of cytomegalovirus exposure and HLA in healthy donors. Whole-study results and caveats: Roughly uniform depth of sequencing across donors was assumed in presence/absence analyses. There were some public TCRs occurring in many donors, but most TCR sequences were rare. It was likely that a cluster of highly shared sequence variants was a sequencing artifact.

The sample comprised PBMCs. The TCR comes from a man over 45 in good health and CMV-seronegative.

Here the CDR3 DNA reads TGTGCCAGCAGTTTCCGGGACAGGGGGCCCAATGAGCAGTTCTTC. Protein product: CASSFRDRGPNEQFF. The chain is built from TRBV5-8 and TRBJ2-1; 12 bases line up with TRBD1. CDR3 size: 15 residues. Germline lookup yields CDR1 SGHTS and CDR2 YDEGEE. Losses at the gene ends were 5 bases for V and 6 bases for J; bases not matched to a gene: 6.